This T cell receptor (beta chain) was recorded in a study of blood T cell repertoires in COVID-19. Study overall: Sites in the United States, Italy and Spain provided acute and convalescent COVID-19 samples.

This clone appeared a single time. Per germline, CDR1 SGHRS and CDR2 YFSETQ. There are 16 residues in the CDR3. Trimming took 0 bases from V and 6 from J, leaving 16 bases between them. Measured with immunoSEQ multiplex PCR; TCRdb has only the in-frame clones, and not every one. The sample yields about 220,000 clones, 80% to 90% seen once. V usage is TRBV5-1 and J usage is TRBJ2-1; TRBD2 is a possible D gene (6 bases). The specimen was PBMCs or T cells enriched from blood (not recorded which). This receptor was identified in a woman aged 18-30 years in a cohort exposed to, infected with or recovered from COVID-19 (not recorded which). The CDR3 sequence is CASSLGGTSFGNEQFF. The DNA of the CDR3 is TGCGCCAGCAGCTTGGGGGGGACTTCTTTCGGCAATGAGCAGTTCTTC.